These 9 T cell receptor beta chains share one sample of origin, sequenced in a study of neurological immune-mediated disorders. TCRdb analysed the 5' RACE reads with MiXCR anew, one entry per CDR3 protein. This sample has approximately 89,000 distinct CDR3 sequences, with 4.3% found just once. Time point meaning: longitudinal time-point 3. What was sequenced was PBMCs. These receptors were obtained from a woman aged 55-75 years with multiple sclerosis.

This clonotype showed up many times. This chain connects TRBV5-1 to TRBJ1-2, with D uncertain. In germline, CDR1 is SGHRS, CDR2 YFSETQ. The V gene lost 4 bases and the J gene lost 0 bases, with 7 bases spanning the gap. The CDR3 is made up of 13 amino acids. CDR3 protein: CASSPDPNYGYTF. In DNA form, the CDR3 reads TGCGCCAGCAGCCCCGATCCTAACTATGGCTACACCTTC.

This clonotype was counted at least ten times. J is TRBJ1-2 and V is TRBV6-5; possible D gene TRBD1, 5 bases. Germline V gene sequence: CDR1 MNHEY, CDR2 SVGAGI. Trimming took 8 bases from V and 5 from J, leaving 12 bases between them. CDR3 length equals 12 residues. The CDR3 coding sequence is TGTGCCAGCGTCGGGGGAGAGTATGGCTACACCTTC. Amino acid sequence: CASVGGEYGYTF.

This clonotype was observed at least ten times. This chain links TRBV11-1 with TRBJ1-1; no reliable D call. The CDR3 is 16 amino acids. CDR1 is SGHAT and CDR2 is FQDESV in the germline V gene (reference sequence). V lost 2 bases, J lost 3 bases, and 16 bases lay in between. The CDR3 DNA is TGTGCCAGCAGCTTACCCCCCGGTCCGCGGGACACTGAAGCTTTCTTT. The encoded protein is CASSLPPGPRDTEAFF. Based on the CDR3 plus reference TRBV11-1 and TRBJ1-1, the full variable domain is EAEVAQSPRYKITEKSQAVAFWCDPISGHATLYWYRQILGQGPELLVQFQDESVVDDSQLPKDRFSAERLKGVDSTLKIQPAELGDSAMYLCASSLPPGPRDTEAFFGQGTRLTVV.

The chain is built from TRBV3-1 and TRBJ1-1; D is ambiguous. The germline V gene has CDR1 LGHDT and CDR2 YNNKEL (reference sequence). Trimming left V 0 bases short and J 4 bases short, with 6 bases between. CDR3 length: 13 amino acids. CDR3 nucleotide sequence: TGTGCCAGCAGCCAAGATTGGGTCACTGAAGCTTTCTTT. Translating it yields CASSQDWVTEAFF.

Details on this clonotype: It is unclear where the CDR3 begins or ends on the DNA, so no DNA is shown, and the CDR3 is as TCRdb lists it. This rearrangement joins TRBV11-2 to TRBJ1-5; the table names TRBD1, a call not compared with the DNA. Germline CDR1 reads SGHAT; CDR2 reads FQNNGV. The CDR3 is 21 amino acids in total, end residues counted. The CDR3 here is CASSFYICSARATGSNQPQHF.

This clonotype showed up many times. This chain uses TRBV5-1 with TRBJ2-3; 9 nucleotides line up with TRBD2. The CDR3 is 15 amino acids. After removal of 0 bases from V and 3 bases from J, the junction contained 2 bases not matched to a gene. Per the germline V gene, CDR1 is SGHRS and CDR2 is YFSETQ. In DNA, the CDR3 is TGCGCCAGCAGCTTGGAGGCGGGGGGGACAGATACGCAGTATTTT. Protein product: CASSLEAGGTDTQYF.

This clonotype was detected many times. This chain uses TRBV5-1 with TRBJ1-5; D call uncertain. Germline V gene data show CDR1 as SGHRS and CDR2 as YFSETQ. V gave up 0 bases and J gave up 8 bases, with 12 bases separating them. The CDR3 has 14 residues. CDR3 nucleotide sequence: TGCGCCAGCAGCTTGGGAATAGGGAGCAAGCCCCAGCATTTT. This gives the protein CASSLGIGSKPQHF.

At least ten counts were recorded for this clonotype. This chain links TRBV3-1 with TRBJ1-2; a weak D match, TRBD1 (6 bases). Trimming took 4 bases from V and 6 from J, leaving 18 bases between them. This CDR3 region has 15 residues. Germline CDR1 is LGHDT and CDR2 is YNNKEL (reference sequence). CDR3 in DNA: TGTGCCAGCAGCCGCAAGAACCTCAGGGGACATGGCTACACCTTC. This translates into CASSRKNLRGHGYTF.

In this sample, this clonotype turned up many times. The chain carries TRBV3-1 and TRBJ2-1; 14 bases agree with TRBD2. V was pared by 2 bases and J by 10 bases, with 10 bases of the junction left unmatched. This CDR3 region has 17 residues. Per the germline V gene, CDR1 is LGHDT and CDR2 is YNNKEL (reference sequence). Here the CDR3 reads CASSQPATSGGAREQFF. The CDR3 bases are TGTGCCAGCAGCCAACCCGCGACTAGCGGGGGGGCCAGGGAGCAGTTCTTC.